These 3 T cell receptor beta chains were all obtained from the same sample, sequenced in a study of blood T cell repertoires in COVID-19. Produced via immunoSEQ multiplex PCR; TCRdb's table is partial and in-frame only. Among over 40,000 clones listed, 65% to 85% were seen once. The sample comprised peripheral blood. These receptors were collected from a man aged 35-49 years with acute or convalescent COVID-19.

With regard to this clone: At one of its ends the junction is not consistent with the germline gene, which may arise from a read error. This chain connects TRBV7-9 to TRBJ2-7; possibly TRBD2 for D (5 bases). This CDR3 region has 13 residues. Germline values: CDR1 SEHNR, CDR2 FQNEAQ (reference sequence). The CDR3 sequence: CASSLPPGYAQYF. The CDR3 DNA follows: TGTGCCAGCAGCTTACCGCCGGGGTACGCGCAGTACTTC.

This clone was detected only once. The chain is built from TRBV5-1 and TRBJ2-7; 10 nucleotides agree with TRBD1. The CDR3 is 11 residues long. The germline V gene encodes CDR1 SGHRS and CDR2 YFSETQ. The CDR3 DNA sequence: TGCGCCAGCAACATCGGGAGACAGGGGGCAGTC. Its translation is CASNIGRQGAV.

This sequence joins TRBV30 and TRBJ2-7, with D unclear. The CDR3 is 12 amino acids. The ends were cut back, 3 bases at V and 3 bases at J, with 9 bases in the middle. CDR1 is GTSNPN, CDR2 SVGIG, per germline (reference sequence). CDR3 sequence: CAWSAVSYEQYF. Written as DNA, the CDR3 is TGTGCCTGGAGCGCTGTCAGCTACGAGCAGTACTTC. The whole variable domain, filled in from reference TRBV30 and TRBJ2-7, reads SQTIHQWPATLVQPVGSPLSLECTVEGTSNPNLYWYRQAAGRGLQLLFYSVGIGQISSEVPQNLSASRPQDRQFILSSKKLLLSDSGFYLCAWSAVSYEQYFGPGTRLTVT.